This is a list of T cell receptor beta chains from one sample in a study of metastatic and nonmetastatic thyroid tumors. TCRdb reassembled clones from the PCR reads with MiXCR. The data hold approximately 25,000 clones, with roughly 12% observed a single time. Sequencing was done on a sample of blood. These receptors were obtained from a female donor with papillary thyroid cancer or a benign thyroid nodule (not recorded which). Some clones in this sample may be carry-over from other donors' samples. Both conserved end residues are part of each CDR3. Fields, in order: J gene, clone size, D gene, V gene, CDR3 DNA, CDR3 protein. D genes are given only for firm matches. Clone size is stated in some rows and not others, as once, few, many or a class when expanded.

>TRBJ2-3|many|TRBD2|TRBV30
TGTGCCTGGAGTCCTGGACTAGCGGGAGTCACAGATACGCAGTATTTT
CAWSPGLAGVTDTQYF
>TRBJ2-7|many|TRBD1|TRBV4-1
TGCGCCAGCAGCCAAGGGGGGACAGGGACCGAGCAGTACTTC
CASSQGGTGTEQYF
>TRBJ1-6|medium-sized|-|TRBV28
TGTGCCAGCAGTTTAGGTGCCGACAGAGTCGGGAATTCACCCCTCCACTTT
CASSLGADRVGNSPLHF
>TRBJ2-3|many|TRBD2|TRBV18
TGTGCCAGCTCATCGGTGCCGGTTGGGACTAGCGGGGATAGCACAGATACGCAGTATTTT
CASSSVPVGTSGDSTDTQYF
>TRBJ2-3|many|TRBD2|TRBV27
TGTGCCAGCTGGACCCGTCTCGGGGGGGTTTATACGCAGTATTTT
CASWTRLGGVYTQYF
>TRBJ2-7|many|TRBD2|TRBV19
TGTGCCAGTAGTCCCCTAGCGGGAGGGCCGAGGTCCTACGAGCAGTACTTC
CASSPLAGGPRSYEQYF
>TRBJ1-4|many|-|TRBV28
TGTGCCATAACCGCGGGAGGTGCAACTAATGAAAAACTGTTTTTT
CAITAGGATNEKLFF
>TRBJ2-1|-|-|TRBV6-2/TRBV6-3
TGTGCCAGCAGTTCAATCGGGACACAGTACAATGATCAGTTCTTC
CASSSIGTQYNDQFF
>TRBJ2-5|many|TRBD1|TRBV9
TGTGCCAGCAGCGTAAGACCAGGGACAGGGAAAGAGACCCAGTACTTC
CASSVRPGTGKETQYF
>TRBJ2-3|many|TRBD2|TRBV6-4
TGTGCCAGCAACCAGGGGTCCCCTAGCGGGAGCCCCCACACAGATACGCAGTATTTT
CASNQGSPSGSPHTDTQYF
>TRBJ2-7|few|TRBD2|TRBV20-1
TGCAGTGCAGGCTCTAGCGGCCGCTTTTCCTACGAGCAGTACTTC
CSAGSSGRFSYEQYF
>TRBJ2-4|many|TRBD2|TRBV18
TGTGCCAGCTCATCGGGACAGGTCATAGCGGGAGGATCCAAAAACATTCAGTACTTC
CASSSGQVIAGGSKNIQYF
>TRBJ2-1|many|-|TRBV3-1
TGTGCCAGCAGCCAAGAATTTCTCGGATCCGAGGGCTACAATGAGCAGTTCTTC
CASSQEFLGSEGYNEQFF
>TRBJ2-7|many|TRBD2|TRBV3-1
TGTGCCAGCAGCCATGCTAGCGGGAGCTACGAGCAGTACTTC
CASSHASGSYEQYF
>TRBJ2-1|-|TRBD2|TRBV20-1
TGCAGTACAAGGACTAGCGGGGGGGTGGTTAAATACAATGAGCAGTTCTTC
CSTRTSGGVVKYNEQFF
>TRBJ2-5|many|-|TRBV4-1
TGCGCCAGCAGCCAAGAGGAGCGGGCCCAAGAGACCCAGTACTTC
CASSQEERAQETQYF
>TRBJ2-5|many|TRBD2|TRBV3-1
TGTGCCAGCAGCCCGGGACTAGCGGAAACAAGGGAGACCCAGTACTTC
CASSPGLAETRETQYF
>TRBJ2-7|many|TRBD2|TRBV19
TGTGCCAGTAGTCCCCTGCTGGCGGGAGCCTACGAGCAGTACTTC
CASSPLLAGAYEQYF
>TRBJ2-7|many|-|TRBV7-2
TGTGCCAGCAGCTTAGCCCCCCTAACCTCCTACGAGCAGTACTTC
CASSLAPLTSYEQYF
>TRBJ2-7|medium-sized|-|TRBV15
TGTGCCACCAGCTCGCCGGCTAGCGAGTCCTACGAGCAGTACTTC
CATSSPASESYEQYF
>TRBJ2-3|-|-|TRBV6-2/TRBV6-3
TGTGCCAGCAGTAGAGGGGGAGACACAGATACGCAGTATTTT
CASSRGGDTDTQYF
>TRBJ2-7|many|TRBD2|TRBV20-1
TGCAGTGCTAGGGCTAAACCGGGACTAGCGCATCAAGTGGTGTACTACGAGCAGTACTTC
CSARAKPGLAHQVVYYEQYF
>TRBJ2-7|-|TRBD2|TRBV30
TGTGCCTGGAGTAAAAATAGCGGGGCTTTCTACGAGCAGTACTTC
CAWSKNSGAFYEQYF
>TRBJ2-7|few|TRBD1|TRBV27
TGTGCCTCAGGGGGCTACGAGCAGTACTTC
CASGGYEQYF
>TRBJ1-2|few|-|TRBV28
TGTGCCAGCAGTTTACTGGGTAGGGGAGAGATATATGGCTACACCTTC
CASSLLGRGEIYGYTF
>TRBJ2-3|many|-|TRBV5-1
TGCGCCAGCAGCTTGGGTTGGGGGGATACGCAGTATTTT
CASSLGWGDTQYF
>TRBJ2-5|many|-|TRBV7-6
TGTGCCAGCAGCTTCGAGGGGCGGACCCAGTACTTC
CASSFEGRTQYF
>TRBJ1-1|few|TRBD1|TRBV5-4
TGTGCCAGCAGCTTGGACAGGGGGAACACTGAAGCTTTCTTT
CASSLDRGNTEAFF
>TRBJ2-3|many|-|TRBV4-1
TGCGCCAGCAGCCAAACCACGGGGGACGATACGCAGTATTTT
CASSQTTGDDTQYF
>TRBJ2-1|many|TRBD2|TRBV9
TGTGCCAGCAGCGTAGGGGGGACTAGCGGGAACAATGAGCAGTTCTTC
CASSVGGTSGNNEQFF
>TRBJ1-2|many|TRBD1|TRBV24-1
TGTGCCACCAGTGACCCGGACAGGGCCTATGGCTACACCTTC
CATSDPDRAYGYTF
>TRBJ2-7|-|-|TRBV5-1
TGCGCCAGCAGCTTGGGGGGGTCTTTCGCGGGCGAGCAGTACTTC
CASSLGGSFAGEQYF
>TRBJ2-7|medium-sized|-|TRBV19
TGTGCCAGTAGTATTGGGGACACGATCTCGGAGGAGCAGTACTTC
CASSIGDTISEEQYF
>TRBJ2-3|many|-|TRBV11-2
TGTGCCAGCAGCCTCCGCACAGATACGCAGTATTTT
CASSLRTDTQYF
>TRBJ2-1|many|-|TRBV5-1
TGCGCCAGCAGCTTGGGGGGGACAAGGCGGGCCGATGAGCAGTTCTTC
CASSLGGTRRADEQFF
>TRBJ2-1|many|TRBD2|TRBV20-1
TGCAGTGCTAGAGACCCCCACGCGGGAGGTGTAAATGAGCAGTTCTTC
CSARDPHAGGVNEQFF
>TRBJ1-3|many|-|TRBV9
TGTGCCAGCAGCGTCGGGCCCTCAAGTAACACCATATATTTT
CASSVGPSSNTIYF
>TRBJ1-6|medium-sized|TRBD1|TRBV6-1
TGTGCCAGCAGTGGGACAGGGATTTCACCCCTCCACTTT
CASSGTGISPLHF
>TRBJ2-7|-|TRBD1|TRBV16
TGTGCCAGCAGCCAATCTGGACAGGGAACCTACGAGCAGTACTTC
CASSQSGQGTYEQYF
>TRBJ2-2|few|-|TRBV2
TGTGCCAGCGTCATCAGTAGCGGCACCGGGGAGCTGTTTTTT
CASVISSGTGELFF
>TRBJ2-2|many|TRBD1|TRBV20-1
TGCAGTGCTAGACGCATCCCGGGACAGAGTATAGACACCGGGGAGCTGTTTTTT
CSARRIPGQSIDTGELFF
>TRBJ2-1|many|TRBD1|TRBV19
TGTGCCAGTAGTATAATGCCGGGACAGGGGGTCTGGGAGCAGTTCTTC
CASSIMPGQGVWEQFF